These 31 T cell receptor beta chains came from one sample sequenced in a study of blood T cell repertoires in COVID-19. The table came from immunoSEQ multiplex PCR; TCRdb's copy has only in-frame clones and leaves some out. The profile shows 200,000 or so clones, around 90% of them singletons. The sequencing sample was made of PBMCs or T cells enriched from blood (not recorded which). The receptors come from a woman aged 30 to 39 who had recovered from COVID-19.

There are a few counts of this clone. The CDR3 loop is CASSFRVTGELFF. Written as DNA, the CDR3 is TGTGCCAGCAGCTTCAGGGTCACCGGGGAGCTGTTTTTT. The rearrangement uses TRBV7-7 and TRBJ2-2; TRBD1 is a possible D gene (5 bases). This CDR3 is 13 amino acids long. CDR1 and CDR2 (germline): SSHAT, FNYEAQ (reference sequence). V was trimmed by 3 bases and J by 4 bases, leaving 6 bases between them.

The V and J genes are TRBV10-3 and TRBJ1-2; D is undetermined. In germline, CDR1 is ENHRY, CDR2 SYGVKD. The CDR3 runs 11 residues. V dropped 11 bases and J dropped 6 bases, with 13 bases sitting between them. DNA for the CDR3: TGTGCCCCGTTAGCTCCTAATGGCTACACCTTC. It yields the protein CAPLAPNGYTF.

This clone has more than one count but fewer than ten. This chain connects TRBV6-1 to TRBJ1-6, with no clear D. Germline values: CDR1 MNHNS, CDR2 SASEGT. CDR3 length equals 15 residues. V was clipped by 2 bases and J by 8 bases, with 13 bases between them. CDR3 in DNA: TGTGCCAGCAGTGAACCAGGCTTACCTGATTCACCCCTCCACTTT. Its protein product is CASSEPGLPDSPLHF.

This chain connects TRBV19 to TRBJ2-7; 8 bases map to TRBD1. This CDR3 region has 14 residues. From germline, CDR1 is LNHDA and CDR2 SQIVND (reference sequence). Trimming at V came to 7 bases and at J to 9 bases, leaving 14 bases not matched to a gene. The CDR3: CASTPGTGQARQYF. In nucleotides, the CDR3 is TGTGCCAGTACCCCTGGGACAGGTCAGGCGAGGCAGTACTTC.

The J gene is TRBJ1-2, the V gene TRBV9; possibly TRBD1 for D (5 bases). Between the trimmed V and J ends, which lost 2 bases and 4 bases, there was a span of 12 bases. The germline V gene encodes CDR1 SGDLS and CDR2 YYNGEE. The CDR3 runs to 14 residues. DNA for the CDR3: TGTGCCAGCAGCGTCGGATCGGGGGGCTATGGCTACACCTTC. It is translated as CASSVGSGGYGYTF.

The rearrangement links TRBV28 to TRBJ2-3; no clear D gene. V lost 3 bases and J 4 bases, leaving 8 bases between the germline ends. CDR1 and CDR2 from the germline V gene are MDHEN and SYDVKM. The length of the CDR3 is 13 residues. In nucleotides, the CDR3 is TGTGCCAGCAGTTTCCCCCCCGCAGATACGCAGTATTTT. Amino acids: CASSFPPADTQYF. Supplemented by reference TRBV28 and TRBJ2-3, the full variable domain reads DVKVTQSSRYLVKRTGEKVFLECVQDMDHENMFWYRQDPGLGLRLIYFSYDVKMKEKGDIPEGYSVSREKKERFSLILESASTNQTSMYLCASSFPPADTQYFGPGTRLTVL.

CDR3 coding DNA: TGTGCCAGTAAAGTCAGGAACACTGAAGCTTTCTTT. As protein: CASKVRNTEAFF. The chain carries TRBV19 and TRBJ1-1, with no clear D. This CDR3 has 12 amino acids. Trimming shortened V by 7 bases and J by 1 base, and 7 bases separated the two germline ends. Per germline, CDR1 LNHDA and CDR2 SQIVND (reference sequence).

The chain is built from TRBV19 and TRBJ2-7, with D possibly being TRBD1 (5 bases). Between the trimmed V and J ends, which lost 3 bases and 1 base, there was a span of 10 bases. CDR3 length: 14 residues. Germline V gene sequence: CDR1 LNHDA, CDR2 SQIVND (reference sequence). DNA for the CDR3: TGTGCCAGTAGTATCTCAACAGGTTCCTACGAGCAGTACTTC. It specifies CASSISTGSYEQYF.

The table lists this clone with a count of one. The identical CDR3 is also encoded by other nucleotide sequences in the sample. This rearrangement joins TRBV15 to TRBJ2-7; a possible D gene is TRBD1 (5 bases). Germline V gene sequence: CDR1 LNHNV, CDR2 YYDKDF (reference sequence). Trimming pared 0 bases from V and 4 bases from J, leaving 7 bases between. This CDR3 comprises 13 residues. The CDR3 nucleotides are TGTGCCACCAGCAGAGATAGGGGTTACGAGCAGTACTTC. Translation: CATSRDRGYEQYF.

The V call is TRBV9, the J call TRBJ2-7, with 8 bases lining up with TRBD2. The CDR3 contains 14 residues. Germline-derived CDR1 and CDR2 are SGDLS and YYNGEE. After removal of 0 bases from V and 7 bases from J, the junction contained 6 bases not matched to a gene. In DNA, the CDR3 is TGTGCCAGCAGCGTAGGAGCGGGGGTAGGGGAGCAGTACTTC. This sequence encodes CASSVGAGVGEQYF.

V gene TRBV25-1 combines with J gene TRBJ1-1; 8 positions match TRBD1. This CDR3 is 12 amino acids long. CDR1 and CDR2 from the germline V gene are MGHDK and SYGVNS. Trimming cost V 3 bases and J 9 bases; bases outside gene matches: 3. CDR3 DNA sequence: TGTGCCAGCAGTGACCGACAGGGGAAAGCTTTCTTT. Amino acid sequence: CASSDRQGKAFF.

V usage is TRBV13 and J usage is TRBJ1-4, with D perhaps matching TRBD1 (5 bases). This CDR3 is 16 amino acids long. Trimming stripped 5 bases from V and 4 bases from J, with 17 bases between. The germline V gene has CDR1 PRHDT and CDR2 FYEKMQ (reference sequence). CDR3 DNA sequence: TGTGCCAGCAGCCCCCGGACCGGGGGGATTAATGAAAAACTGTTTTTT. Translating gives CASSPRTGGINEKLFF.

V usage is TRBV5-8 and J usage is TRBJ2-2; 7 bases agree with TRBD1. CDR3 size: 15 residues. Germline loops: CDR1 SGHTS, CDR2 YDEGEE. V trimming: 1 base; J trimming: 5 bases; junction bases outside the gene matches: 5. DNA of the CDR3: TGTGCCAGCAGCTTGAGACAGGGAGAGACCGGGGAGCTGTTTTTT. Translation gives CASSLRQGETGELFF.

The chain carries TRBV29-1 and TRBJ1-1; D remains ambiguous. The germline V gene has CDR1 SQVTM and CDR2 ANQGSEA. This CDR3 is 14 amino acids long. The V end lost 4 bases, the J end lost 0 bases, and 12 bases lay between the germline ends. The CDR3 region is CSVVRGGLNTEAFF. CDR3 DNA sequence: TGCAGCGTTGTTCGCGGCGGTTTGAACACTGAAGCTTTCTTT.

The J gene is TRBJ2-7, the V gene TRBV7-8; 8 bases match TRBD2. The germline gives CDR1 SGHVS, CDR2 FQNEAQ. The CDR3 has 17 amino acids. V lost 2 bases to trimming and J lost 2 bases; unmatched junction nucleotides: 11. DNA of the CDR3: TGTGCCAGCAGCTTATCGCACGGGAGGGGTTCAACCTACGAGCAGTACTTC. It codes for CASSLSHGRGSTYEQYF.

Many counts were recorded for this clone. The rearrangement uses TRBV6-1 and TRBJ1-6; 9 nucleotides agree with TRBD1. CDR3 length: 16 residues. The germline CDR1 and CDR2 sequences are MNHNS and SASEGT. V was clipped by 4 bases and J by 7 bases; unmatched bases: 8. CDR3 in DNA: TGTGCCAGCAGTGCTGTTGGGACAGGGCCAAATTCACCCCTCCACTTT. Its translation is CASSAVGTGPNSPLHF.

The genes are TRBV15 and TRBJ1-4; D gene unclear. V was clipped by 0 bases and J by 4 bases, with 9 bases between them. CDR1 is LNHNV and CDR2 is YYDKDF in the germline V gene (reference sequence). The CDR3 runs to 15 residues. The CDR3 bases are TGTGCCACCAGCAGAGATGGGGAGAATAATGAAAAACTGTTTTTT. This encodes CATSRDGENNEKLFF.

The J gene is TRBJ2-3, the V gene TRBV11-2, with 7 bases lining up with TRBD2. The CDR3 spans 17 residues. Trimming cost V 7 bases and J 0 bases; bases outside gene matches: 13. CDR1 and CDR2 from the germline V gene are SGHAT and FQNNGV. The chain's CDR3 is CASTQIGEGRSTDTQYF. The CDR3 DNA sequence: TGTGCCAGCACCCAAATAGGGGAGGGGAGAAGCACAGATACGCAGTATTTT.

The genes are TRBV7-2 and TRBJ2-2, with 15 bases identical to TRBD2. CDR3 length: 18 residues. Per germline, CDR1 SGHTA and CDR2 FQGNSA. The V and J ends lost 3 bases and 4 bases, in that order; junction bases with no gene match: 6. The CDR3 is CASSLGLAGGVGTGELFF. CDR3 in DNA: TGTGCCAGCAGCTTGGGACTAGCGGGGGGTGTAGGCACCGGGGAGCTGTTTTTT.

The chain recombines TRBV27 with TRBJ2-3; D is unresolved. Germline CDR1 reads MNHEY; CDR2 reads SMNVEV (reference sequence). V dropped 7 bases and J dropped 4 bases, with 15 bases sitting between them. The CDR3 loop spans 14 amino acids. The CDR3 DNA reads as TGTGCCAGCAAAGCGTTTCGGAATGCAGATACGCAGTATTTT. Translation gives CASKAFRNADTQYF.

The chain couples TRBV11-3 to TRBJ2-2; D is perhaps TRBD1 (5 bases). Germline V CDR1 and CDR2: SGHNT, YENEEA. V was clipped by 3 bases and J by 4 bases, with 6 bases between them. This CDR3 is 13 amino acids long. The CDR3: CASSFDSTGELFF. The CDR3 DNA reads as TGTGCCAGCAGCTTCGACAGCACCGGGGAGCTGTTTTTT.

In DNA form, the CDR3 reads TGTGCCAGCAGCTCTACAGGGAAGGAGACCCAGTACTTC. Translating it yields CASSSTGKETQYF. This chain connects TRBV7-3 to TRBJ2-5; TRBD1 might be the D (6 bases). The CDR3 has 13 amino acids. The V end lost 4 bases, the J end lost 5 bases, and 11 bases lay between the germline ends. Germline CDR1 and CDR2: SGHTA and FQGTGA.

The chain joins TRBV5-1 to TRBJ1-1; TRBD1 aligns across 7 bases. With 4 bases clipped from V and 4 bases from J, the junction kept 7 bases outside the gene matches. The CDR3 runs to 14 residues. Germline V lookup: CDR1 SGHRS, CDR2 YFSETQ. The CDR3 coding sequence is TGCGCCAGCAGCAACGACAGGGCTGGCACTGAAGCTTTCTTT. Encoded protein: CASSNDRAGTEAFF. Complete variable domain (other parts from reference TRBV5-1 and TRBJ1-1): KAGVTQTPRYLIKTRGQQVTLSCSPISGHRSVSWYQQTPGQGLQFLFEYFSETQRNKGNFPGRFSGRQFSNSRSEMNVSTLELGDSALYLCASSNDRAGTEAFFGQGTRLTVV.

The CDR3 spells CASSLEPVTYEQYF. The CDR3 DNA sequence: TGCGCCAGCAGCTTGGAGCCGGTCACCTACGAGCAGTACTTC. The chain joins TRBV5-1 to TRBJ2-7, with unresolved D. The germline V gene encodes CDR1 SGHRS and CDR2 YFSETQ. Trimming cost V 0 bases and J 2 bases, with 9 bases left between them. The CDR3 runs to 14 residues.

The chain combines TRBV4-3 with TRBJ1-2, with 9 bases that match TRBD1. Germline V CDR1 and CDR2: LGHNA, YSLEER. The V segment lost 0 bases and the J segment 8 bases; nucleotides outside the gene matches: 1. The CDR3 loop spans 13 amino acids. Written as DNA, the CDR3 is TGCGCCAGCAGCCAAGAGACAGGGGGAGGCTACACCTTC. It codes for CASSQETGGGYTF.

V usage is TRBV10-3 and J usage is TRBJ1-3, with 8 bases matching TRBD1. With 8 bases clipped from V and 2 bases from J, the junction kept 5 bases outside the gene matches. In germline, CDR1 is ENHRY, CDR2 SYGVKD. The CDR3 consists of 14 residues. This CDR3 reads CAIGATGAGNTIYF. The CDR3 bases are TGTGCCATCGGCGCGACAGGGGCTGGAAACACCATATATTTT.

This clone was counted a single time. In DNA form, the CDR3 reads TGCGCCAGCAGCCAAGACGGCAGGGGGCGGGAAGGCTACACCTTC. This gives the protein CASSQDGRGREGYTF. V and J are TRBV4-3 and TRBJ1-2; the match to TRBD1 covers 8 bases. Germline V gives CDR1 LGHNA, CDR2 YSLEER. Trimming removed 0 bases from V and 8 bases from J; junction bases left unmatched: 8. CDR3 size: 15 residues.

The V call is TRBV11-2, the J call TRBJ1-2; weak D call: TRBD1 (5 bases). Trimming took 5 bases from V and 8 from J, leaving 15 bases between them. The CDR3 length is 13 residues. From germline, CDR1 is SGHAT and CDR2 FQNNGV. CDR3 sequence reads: CASSRDSPWGYTF. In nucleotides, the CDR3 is TGTGCCAGCAGCCGAGACAGCCCTTGGGGCTACACCTTC.

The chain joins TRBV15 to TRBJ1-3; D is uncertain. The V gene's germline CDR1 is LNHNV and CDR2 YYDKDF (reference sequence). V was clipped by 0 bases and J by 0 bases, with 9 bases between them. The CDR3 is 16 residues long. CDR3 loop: CATSRDLQFSGNTIYF. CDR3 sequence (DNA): TGTGCCACCAGCAGAGATCTCCAGTTCTCTGGAAACACCATATATTTT.

This CDR3 is CASSPKWGDTEAFF. DNA for the CDR3: TGTGCCAGCAGCCCCAAGTGGGGGGACACTGAAGCTTTCTTT. The V and J genes are TRBV11-2 and TRBJ1-1, with a possible D match to TRBD1 (5 bases). Per the germline V gene, CDR1 is SGHAT and CDR2 is FQNNGV. The CDR3 consists of 14 residues. Trimming removed 5 bases from V and 3 bases from J, with 13 bases in between.

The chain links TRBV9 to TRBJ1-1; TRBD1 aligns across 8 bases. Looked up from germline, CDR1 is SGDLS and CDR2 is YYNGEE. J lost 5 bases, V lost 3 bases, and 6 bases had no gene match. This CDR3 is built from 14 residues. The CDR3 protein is CASSGSGTGTEAFF. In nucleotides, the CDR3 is TGTGCCAGCAGCGGATCCGGGACAGGAACTGAAGCTTTCTTT.